A selection of T cell receptor beta chains follows, all from one sample in a study of T cell responses to AZD1222 COVID-19 vaccine. Produced via immunoSEQ multiplex PCR; TCRdb's table is partial and in-frame only. The table records about 95,000 clones, about 89% of them present only once. The specimen was peripheral blood, collected on day 0 of AZD1222 vaccination. Receptors originate from an adult in good health. Each CDR3 is given with its conserved first and last residue. Fields, in order: J gene, D gene, clone size, V gene, CDR3 protein, CDR3 DNA. D genes are given only for firm matches. Clone size is not always given. Where it is, it says once, few, many or a class for expanded clones.

>TRBJ2-1|TRBD1|-|TRBV5-1
CASRTGGNNEQFF
TGCGCCAGCAGGACAGGGGGGAACAATGAGCAGTTCTTC
>TRBJ1-2|-|-|TRBV29-1
CSVDREMSF
TGCAGCGTTGATAGGGAGATGTCCTTC
>TRBJ1-4|TRBD1|-|TRBV7-9
CASSLGGQAYNEKLFF
TGTGCCAGCAGCTTAGGAGGACAGGCCTATAATGAAAAACTGTTTTTT
>TRBJ1-6|-|-|TRBV27
CASSFSGYAYNSPLHF
TGTGCCAGCAGTTTCTCTGGGTACGCCTATAATTCACCCCTCCACTTT
>TRBJ2-2|TRBD2|-|TRBV7-9
CASSLAGGPWSGELFF
TGTGCCAGCAGCCTCGCGGGGGGGCCTTGGTCCGGGGAGCTGTTTTTT
>TRBJ1-3|-|once|TRBV19
CASSISQGSSGNTIYF
TGTGCCAGTAGTATAAGCCAGGGCAGCTCTGGAAACACCATATATTTT
>TRBJ2-7|-|-|TRBV11-3
CASSTARGSNEQYF
TGTGCCAGCAGCACGGCGAGGGGTAGCAACGAGCAGTACTTC
>TRBJ2-5|-|-|TRBV18
CASSPSSRETQYF
TGTGCCAGCTCACCGTCTAGCAGAGAGACCCAGTACTTC
>TRBJ1-2|-|-|TRBV27
CASSLRHGSGYTF
TGTGCCAGCAGTCTCAGACACGGATCTGGCTACACCTTC
>TRBJ1-1|-|-|TRBV27
CASSPSHLNTEAFF
TGTGCCAGCAGCCCATCTCACTTGAACACTGAAGCTTTCTTT
>TRBJ1-1|-|-|TRBV6-5
CASSYSFRNTEAFF
TGTGCCAGCAGTTACTCGTTCAGGAACACTGAAGCTTTCTTT
>TRBJ2-7|-|-|TRBV4-3
CASSPPGGDEQYF
TGCGCCAGCAGCCCCCCTGGAGGGGACGAGCAGTACTTC
>TRBJ2-1|TRBD2|-|TRBV2
CASSAGGSGNEQFF
TGTGCCAGCAGTGCGGGGGGATCGGGCAATGAGCAGTTCTTC
>TRBJ1-1|TRBD1|-|TRBV10-2
CASSEPAGGYTEAFF
TGCGCCAGCAGTGAGCCGGCAGGGGGCTACACTGAAGCTTTCTTT
>TRBJ1-5|TRBD1|once|TRBV24-1
CATSDRDRGRNQPQHF
TGTGCCACCAGTGACCGGGACAGGGGTCGCAATCAGCCCCAGCATTTT
>TRBJ2-7|TRBD2|-|TRBV4-3
CASSQRIGGGMYF
TGCGCCAGCAGCCAAAGAATCGGCGGGGGGATGTACTTC
>TRBJ1-2|-|-|TRBV13
CASSLAGAPLYGYTF
TGTGCCAGCAGCTTAGCAGGGGCGCCACTCTATGGCTACACCTTC
>TRBJ1-5|TRBD1|-|TRBV5-1
CASSLGTGRNQPQHF
TGCGCCAGCAGCTTGGGGACAGGGCGCAATCAGCCCCAGCATTTT
>TRBJ2-1|-|-|TRBV5-1
CASSRTNGNEQFF
TGCGCCAGCAGCCGCACCAACGGGAATGAGCAGTTCTTC
>TRBJ1-2|TRBD1|-|TRBV19
CASSIRSTGAGYTF
TGTGCCAGTAGTATAAGATCAACAGGGGCTGGCTACACCTTC
>TRBJ1-2|-|once|TRBV4-1
CASSQEPGADGYTF
TGCGCCAGCAGCCAAGAGCCGGGGGCAGATGGCTACACCTTC
>TRBJ1-3|-|-|TRBV7-6
CASSLADVRSGNTIYF
TGTGCCAGCAGCTTAGCGGACGTCCGCTCTGGAAACACCATATATTTT
>TRBJ1-4|-|-|TRBV2
CASSGGNEKLFF
TGTGCCAGCAGCGGGGGGAATGAAAAACTGTTTTTT
>TRBJ2-3|-|-|TRBV19
CASSLAEYTDTQYF
TGTGCCAGTAGTTTGGCCGAATACACAGATACGCAGTATTTT
>TRBJ1-3|-|-|TRBV4-3
CASSQGQGGGNTIYF
TGCGCCAGCAGCCAAGGGCAGGGAGGCGGAAACACCATATATTTT
>TRBJ2-7|TRBD1|-|TRBV19
CASSIRQGSSYEQYF
TGTGCCAGTAGTATTCGACAGGGCTCCTCCTACGAGCAGTACTTC
>TRBJ1-1|TRBD1|once|TRBV9
CASTQGGLNTEAFF
TGTGCCAGTACCCAGGGGGGATTGAACACTGAAGCTTTCTTT
>TRBJ1-2|-|-|TRBV7-2
CASSLSLPRTVYGYTF
TGTGCCAGCAGCTTAAGCCTTCCGCGGACAGTCTATGGCTACACCTTC
>TRBJ2-7|-|-|TRBV7-2
CASSLVRSEQYF
TGTGCCAGCAGCTTAGTGCGGAGCGAGCAGTACTTC
>TRBJ1-5|-|-|TRBV4-3
CASSQGHFSNQPQHF
TGCGCCAGCAGCCAAGGACACTTCAGCAATCAGCCCCAGCATTTT